The source of this TCR beta chain is a study of T cell responses to AZD1222 COVID-19 vaccine. Here immunoSEQ multiplex PCR was the method, and the copy in TCRdb shows in-frame clones only, minus some. Of roughly 200,000 clones detected, just over 85% appear once; the ten largest clones hold roughly 8%. This clone was observed a single time. The sequences come from peripheral blood, collected on day 0 of AZD1222 vaccination. The sequence was collected from an adult in good health.

Here the CDR3 reads CSAGGGRGTDTQYF. The CDR3 bases are TGCAGCGCCGGGGGGGGCAGAGGCACAGATACGCAGTATTTT. This chain connects TRBV29-1 to TRBJ2-3, with 8 bases matching TRBD2. The CDR3 spans 14 residues. Looked up from germline, CDR1 is SQVTM and CDR2 is ANQGSEA. With 7 bases clipped from V and 1 base from J, the junction kept 7 bases outside the gene matches.